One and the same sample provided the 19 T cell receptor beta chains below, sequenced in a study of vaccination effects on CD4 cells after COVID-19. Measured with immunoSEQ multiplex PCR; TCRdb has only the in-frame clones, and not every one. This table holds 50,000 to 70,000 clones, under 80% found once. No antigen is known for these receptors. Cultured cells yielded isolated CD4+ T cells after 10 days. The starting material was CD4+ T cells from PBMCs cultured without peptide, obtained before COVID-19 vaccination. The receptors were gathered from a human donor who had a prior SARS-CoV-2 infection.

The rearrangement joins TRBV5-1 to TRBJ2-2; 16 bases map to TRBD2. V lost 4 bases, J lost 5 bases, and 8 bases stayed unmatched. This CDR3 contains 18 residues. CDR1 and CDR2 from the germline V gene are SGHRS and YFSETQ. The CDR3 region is CASSTGTSGRAGTGELFF. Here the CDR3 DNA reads TGCGCCAGCAGCACGGGGACTAGCGGGAGGGCCGGGACCGGGGAGCTGTTTTTT.

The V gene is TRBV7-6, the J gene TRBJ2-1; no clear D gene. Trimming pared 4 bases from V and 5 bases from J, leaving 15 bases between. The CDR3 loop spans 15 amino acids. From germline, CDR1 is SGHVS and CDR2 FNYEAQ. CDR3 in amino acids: CASSSLNTPDNEQFF. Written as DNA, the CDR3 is TGTGCCAGCAGCTCCCTAAACACACCAGACAATGAGCAGTTCTTC.

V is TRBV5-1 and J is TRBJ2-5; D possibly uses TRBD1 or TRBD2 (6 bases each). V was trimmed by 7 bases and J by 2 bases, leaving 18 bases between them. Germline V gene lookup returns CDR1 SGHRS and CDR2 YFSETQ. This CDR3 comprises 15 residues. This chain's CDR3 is CASSGVTGSQETQYF. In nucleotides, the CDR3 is TGCGCCAGCTCGGGGGTCACAGGGTCACAAGAGACCCAGTACTTC.

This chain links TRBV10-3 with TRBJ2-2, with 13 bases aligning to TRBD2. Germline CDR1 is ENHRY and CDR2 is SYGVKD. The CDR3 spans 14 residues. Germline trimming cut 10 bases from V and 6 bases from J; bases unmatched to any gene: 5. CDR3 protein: CATGLAGVAGELFF. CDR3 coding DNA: TGTGCCACCGGACTAGCGGGGGTTGCCGGGGAGCTGTTTTTT.

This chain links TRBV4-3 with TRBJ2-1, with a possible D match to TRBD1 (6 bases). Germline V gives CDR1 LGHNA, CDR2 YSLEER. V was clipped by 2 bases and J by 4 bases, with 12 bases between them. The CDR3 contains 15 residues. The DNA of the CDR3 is TGCGCCAGCAGCCAAAGGGGGACACTTTACAATGAGCAGTTCTTC. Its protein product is CASSQRGTLYNEQFF.

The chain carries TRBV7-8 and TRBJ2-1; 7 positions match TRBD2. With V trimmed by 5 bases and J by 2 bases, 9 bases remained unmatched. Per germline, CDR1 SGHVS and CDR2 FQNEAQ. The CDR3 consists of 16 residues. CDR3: CASSALGEGTYNEQFF. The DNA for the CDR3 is TGTGCCAGCAGCGCACTGGGGGAGGGAACCTACAATGAGCAGTTCTTC.

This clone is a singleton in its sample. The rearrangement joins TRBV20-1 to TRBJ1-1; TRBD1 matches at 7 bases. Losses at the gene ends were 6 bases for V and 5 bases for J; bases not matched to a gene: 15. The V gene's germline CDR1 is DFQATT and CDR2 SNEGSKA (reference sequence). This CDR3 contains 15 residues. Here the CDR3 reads CSASWPAGGVTEAFF. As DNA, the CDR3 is TGCAGTGCGAGTTGGCCGGCAGGGGGGGTGACTGAAGCTTTCTTT.

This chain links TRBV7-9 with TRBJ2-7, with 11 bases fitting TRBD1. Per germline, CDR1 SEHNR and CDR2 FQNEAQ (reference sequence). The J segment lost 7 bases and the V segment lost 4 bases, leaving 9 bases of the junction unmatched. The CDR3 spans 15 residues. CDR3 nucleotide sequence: TGTGCCAGCAGCTCCCGTGGACAGGGGGCGAGGGAGCAGTACTTC. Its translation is CASSSRGQGAREQYF.

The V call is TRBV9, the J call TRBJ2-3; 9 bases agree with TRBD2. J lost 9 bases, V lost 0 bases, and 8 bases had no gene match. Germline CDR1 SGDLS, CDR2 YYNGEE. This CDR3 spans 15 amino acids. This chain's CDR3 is CASSVGREGLGTQYF. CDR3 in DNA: TGTGCCAGCAGCGTAGGGCGGGAGGGCCTAGGGACGCAGTATTTT.

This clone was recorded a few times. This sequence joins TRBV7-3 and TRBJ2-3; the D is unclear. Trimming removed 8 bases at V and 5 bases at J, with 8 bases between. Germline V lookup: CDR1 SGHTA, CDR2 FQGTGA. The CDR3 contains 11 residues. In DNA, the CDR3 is TGTGCCAGCGGGTTAGGAGATACGCAGTATTTT. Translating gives CASGLGDTQYF.

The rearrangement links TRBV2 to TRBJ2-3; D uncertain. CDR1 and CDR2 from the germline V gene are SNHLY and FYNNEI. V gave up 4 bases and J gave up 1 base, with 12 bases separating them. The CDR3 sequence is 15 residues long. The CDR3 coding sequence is TGTGCCAGCAGTGGGGTCACGTCCGGCACAGATACGCAGTATTTT. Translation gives CASSGVTSGTDTQYF.

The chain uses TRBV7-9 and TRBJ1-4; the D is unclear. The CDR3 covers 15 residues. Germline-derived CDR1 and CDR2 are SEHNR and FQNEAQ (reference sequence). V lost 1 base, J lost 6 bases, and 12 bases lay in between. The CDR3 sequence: CASSLGRAEHEKLFF. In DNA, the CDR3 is TGTGCCAGCAGCTTAGGGAGGGCGGAGCATGAAAAACTGTTTTTT.

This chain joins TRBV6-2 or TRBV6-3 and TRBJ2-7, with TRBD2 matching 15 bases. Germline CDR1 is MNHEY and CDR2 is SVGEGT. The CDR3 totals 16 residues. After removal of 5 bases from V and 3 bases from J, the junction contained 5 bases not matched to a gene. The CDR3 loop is CASSQGLAGGGYEQYF. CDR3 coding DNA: TGTGCCAGCAGTCAAGGACTAGCGGGAGGGGGCTACGAGCAGTACTTC.

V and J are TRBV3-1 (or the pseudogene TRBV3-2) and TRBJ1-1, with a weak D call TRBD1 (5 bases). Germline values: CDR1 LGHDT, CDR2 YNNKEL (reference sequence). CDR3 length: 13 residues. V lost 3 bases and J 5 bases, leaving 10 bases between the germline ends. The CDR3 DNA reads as TGTGCCAGCAGCCAGTCGTGGGGGACTGAAGCTTTCTTT. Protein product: CASSQSWGTEAFF.

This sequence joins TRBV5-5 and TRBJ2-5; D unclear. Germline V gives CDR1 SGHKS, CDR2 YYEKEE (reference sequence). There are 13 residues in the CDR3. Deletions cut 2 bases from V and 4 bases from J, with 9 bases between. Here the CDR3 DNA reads TGTGCCAGCAGCTTCAGCCCCGGAGAGACCCAGTACTTC. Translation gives CASSFSPGETQYF.

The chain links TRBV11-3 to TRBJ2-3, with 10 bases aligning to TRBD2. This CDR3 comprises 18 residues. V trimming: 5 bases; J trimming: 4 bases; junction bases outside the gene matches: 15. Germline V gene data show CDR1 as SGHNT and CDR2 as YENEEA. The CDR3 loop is CASSLHRASGRPPDTQYF. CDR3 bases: TGTGCCAGCAGCCTACACAGGGCTAGCGGGAGACCCCCAGATACGCAGTATTTT. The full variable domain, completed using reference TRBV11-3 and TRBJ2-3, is EAGVVQSPRYKIIEKKQPVAFWCNPISGHNTLYWYLQNLGQGPELLIRYENEEAVDDSQLPKDRFSAERLKGVDSTLKIQPAELGDSAVYLCASSLHRASGRPPDTQYFGPGTRLTVL.

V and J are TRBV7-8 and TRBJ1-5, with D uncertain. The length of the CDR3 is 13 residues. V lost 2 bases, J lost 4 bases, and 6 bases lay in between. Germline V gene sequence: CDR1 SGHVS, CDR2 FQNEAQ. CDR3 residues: CASSLSENQPQHF. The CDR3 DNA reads TGTGCCAGCAGCTTATCGGAGAATCAGCCCCAGCATTTT.

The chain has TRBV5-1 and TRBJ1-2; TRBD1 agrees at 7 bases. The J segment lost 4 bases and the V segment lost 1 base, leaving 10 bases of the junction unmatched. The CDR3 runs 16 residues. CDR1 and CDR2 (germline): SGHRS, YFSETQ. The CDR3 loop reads CASSLHTGDLGYGYTF. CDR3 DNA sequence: TGCGCCAGCAGCTTGCATACAGGGGATCTGGGCTATGGCTACACCTTC.

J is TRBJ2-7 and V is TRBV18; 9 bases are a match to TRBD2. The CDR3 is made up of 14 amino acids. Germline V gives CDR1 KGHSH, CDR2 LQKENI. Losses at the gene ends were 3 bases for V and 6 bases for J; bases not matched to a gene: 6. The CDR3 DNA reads TGTGCCAGCTCACCCGGCGGGAGGGGTGGCGAGCAGTACTTC. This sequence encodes CASSPGGRGGEQYF. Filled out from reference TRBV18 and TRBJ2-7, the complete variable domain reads NAGVMQNPRHLVRRRGQEARLRCSPMKGHSHVYWYRQLPEEGLKFMVYLQKENIIDESGMPKERFSAEFPKEGPSILRIQQVVRGDSAAYFCASSPGGRGGEQYFGPGTRLTVT.